This T cell receptor (beta chain) comes out of a study of cytomegalovirus exposure and HLA in healthy donors. Broader study findings: CMV serostatus stood as the only immune exposure information on hand. Researchers catalogued about 150 TCR beta chains as cytomegalovirus-associated. As was reported, the classifier diagnosed cytomegalovirus status with high specificity and sensitivity.

Primers: 60 Vbeta forward and 13 Jbeta reverse. Using immunoSEQ multiplex PCR, the repertoire was profiled, and TCRdb retains in-frame clones only, with some absent. The top ten hold 1.5% to 2.5% of the sample, which has some 96,000 clones, around three quarters seen once. About this clone itself: Its antigen is unidentified.

With 3 bases removed from V and 3 bases from J, the gap between germline ends came to 16 bases. Germline V CDR1 and CDR2: SGDLS, YYNGEE. The CDR3 contains 15 residues. This rearrangement joins TRBV9 to TRBJ2-7; D gene ambiguous. The sample consisted of PBMCs. The receptor comes from a man in his forties in good health and CMV-seronegative. The CDR3, as DNA: TGTGCCAGCAGCGCCGCCCCCGCCCCGGTCTACGAGCAGTACTTC. Its translation: CASSAAPAPVYEQYF.